This T cell receptor (beta chain) stems from a study of blood T cell repertoires in COVID-19. Study details: T cells, B-cell-depleted T cells, or PBMCs supplied cDNA or gDNA.

Researchers sorted participants into cohorts using their self-reported clinical history. Per the study methods: Estimated nucleated cell counts came from reference gene primer amplification. Libraries were prepared by immunoSEQ multiplex PCR; TCRdb keeps only in-frame clonotypes and omits some of them. Clone size and the V and J calls come from that table; the DNA yielded D and trimming. Of about 400,000 clones in the sample, over 75% were seen once. The CDR3 spans 11 residues. Germline V CDR1 and CDR2: MNHEY, SVGEGT. V gave up 4 bases and J gave up 5 bases, with 5 bases separating them. The source is a woman aged 30 to 39 with acute COVID-19. This chain links TRBV6-2 or TRBV6-3 with TRBJ1-2, with D uncertain. The sequencing input was PBMCs or T cells enriched from blood (not recorded which). CDR3 protein: CASSSPYGYTF. In nucleotides, the CDR3 is TGTGCCAGCAGTTCCCCGTATGGCTACACCTTC.